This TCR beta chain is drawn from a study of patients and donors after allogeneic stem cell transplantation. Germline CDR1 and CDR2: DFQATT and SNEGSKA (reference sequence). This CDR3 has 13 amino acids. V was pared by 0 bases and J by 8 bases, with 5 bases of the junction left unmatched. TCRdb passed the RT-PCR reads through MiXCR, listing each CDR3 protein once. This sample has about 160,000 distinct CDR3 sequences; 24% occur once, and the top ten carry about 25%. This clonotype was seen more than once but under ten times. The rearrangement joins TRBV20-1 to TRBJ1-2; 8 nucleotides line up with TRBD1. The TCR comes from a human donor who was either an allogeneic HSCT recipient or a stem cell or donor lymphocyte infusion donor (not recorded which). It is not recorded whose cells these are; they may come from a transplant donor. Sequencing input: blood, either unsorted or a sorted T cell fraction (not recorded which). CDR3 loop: CSAREDRGWGYTF. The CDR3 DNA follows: TGCAGTGCTAGAGAAGACAGGGGATGGGGCTACACCTTC.